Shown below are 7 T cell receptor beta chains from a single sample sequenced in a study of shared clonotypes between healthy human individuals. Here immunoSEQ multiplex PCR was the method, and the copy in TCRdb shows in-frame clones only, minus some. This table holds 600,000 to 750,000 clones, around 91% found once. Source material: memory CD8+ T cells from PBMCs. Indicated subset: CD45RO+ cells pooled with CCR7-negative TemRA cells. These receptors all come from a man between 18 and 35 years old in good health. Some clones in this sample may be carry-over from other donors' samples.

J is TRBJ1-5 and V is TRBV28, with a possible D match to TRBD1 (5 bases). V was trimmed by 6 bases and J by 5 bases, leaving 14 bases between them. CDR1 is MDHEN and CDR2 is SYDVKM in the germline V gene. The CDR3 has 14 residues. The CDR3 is CASRSGRAYQPQHF. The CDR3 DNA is TGTGCCAGCAGGTCGGGCAGGGCCTATCAGCCCCAGCATTTT.

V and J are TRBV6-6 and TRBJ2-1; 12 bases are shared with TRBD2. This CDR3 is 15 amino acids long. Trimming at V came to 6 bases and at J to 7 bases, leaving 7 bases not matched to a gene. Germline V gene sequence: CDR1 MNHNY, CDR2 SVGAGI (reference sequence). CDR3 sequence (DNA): TGTGCCAGCAGGCTCCTAGCGGGAGGGCAGAATGAGCAGTTCTTC. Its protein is CASRLLAGGQNEQFF.

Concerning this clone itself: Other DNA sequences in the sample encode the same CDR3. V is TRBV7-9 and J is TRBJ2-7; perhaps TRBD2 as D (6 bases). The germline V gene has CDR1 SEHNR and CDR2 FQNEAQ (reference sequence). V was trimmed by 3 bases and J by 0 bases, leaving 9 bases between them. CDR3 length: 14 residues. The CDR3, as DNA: TGTGCCAGCAGCTTTGGAGGGAGCTCCTACGAGCAGTACTTC. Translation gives CASSFGGSSYEQYF.

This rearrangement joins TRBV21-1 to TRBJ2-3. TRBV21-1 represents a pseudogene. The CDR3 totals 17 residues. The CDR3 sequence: CASRFVVRSGRTDTQYF. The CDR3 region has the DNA TGTGCCAGCAGATTCGTGGTTCGGTCGGGCCGCACAGATACGCAGTATTTT.

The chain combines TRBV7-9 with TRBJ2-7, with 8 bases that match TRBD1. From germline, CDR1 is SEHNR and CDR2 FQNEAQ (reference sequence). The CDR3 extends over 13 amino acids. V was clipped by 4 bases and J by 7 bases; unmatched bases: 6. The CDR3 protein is CASSSDRGQEQYF. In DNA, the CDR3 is TGTGCCAGCAGCTCAGACAGGGGTCAGGAGCAGTACTTC.

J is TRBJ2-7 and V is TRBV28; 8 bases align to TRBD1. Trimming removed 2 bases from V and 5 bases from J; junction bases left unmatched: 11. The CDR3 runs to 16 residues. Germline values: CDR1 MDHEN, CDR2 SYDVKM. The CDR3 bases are TGTGCCAGCAGTTTAGGGACAGGCTCTTGGGGCGACGAGCAGTACTTC. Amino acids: CASSLGTGSWGDEQYF.

The CDR3: CASSQGSSQYGDHEQYF. DNA of the CDR3: TGTGCCAGCAGCCAAGGGTCCTCGCAGTATGGAGATCACGAGCAGTACTTC. The V call is TRBV14, the J call TRBJ2-7; D gene unclear. Germline values: CDR1 SGHDN, CDR2 FVKESK. The length of the CDR3 is 17 residues. The germline V and J ends were trimmed by 1 base and 5 bases, with 21 bases remaining between them.